What follows is one T cell receptor beta chain and its context. Its cognate antigen is unknown. These data are taken from a study of long-term antiretroviral therapy in people with HIV. Study details: Collection of the earliest samples took place about a decade ahead of the 2015 immediate-ART recommendation. General study results and limits: Controls showed broader CDR3 length ranges than did the HIV repertoires.

Trimming removed 4 bases at V and 1 base at J, with 4 bases between. This CDR3 has 12 residues. Germline CDR1 reads KGHSH; CDR2 reads LQKENI. At survey level, the immunoSEQ assay was run in its v3.0 version. Profiling relied on immunoSEQ multiplex PCR, and the TCRdb table lists in-frame clones only, not all of them. The sample lists approximately 15,000 clones, around 80% seen once, with approximately 8.4% in the top ten. V is TRBV18 and J is TRBJ1-1; no clear D gene. Sequencing used unsorted PBMCs, obtained 0.1 years after starting antiretroviral therapy. The source is a man in his late teens or twenties with HIV. The DNA for the CDR3 is TGTGCCAGCTCACGACAGAACACTGAAGCTTTCTTT. This encodes CASSRQNTEAFF.